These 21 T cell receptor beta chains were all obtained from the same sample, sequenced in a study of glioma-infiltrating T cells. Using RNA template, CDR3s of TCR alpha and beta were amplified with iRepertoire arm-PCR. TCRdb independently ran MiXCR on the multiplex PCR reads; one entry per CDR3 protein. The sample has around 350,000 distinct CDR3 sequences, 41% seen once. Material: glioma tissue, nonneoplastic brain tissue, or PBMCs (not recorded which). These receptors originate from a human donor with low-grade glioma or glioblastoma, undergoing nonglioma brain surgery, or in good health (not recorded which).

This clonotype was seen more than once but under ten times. DNA for the CDR3: TGTGCCAGCAGTTTTCCCACTAGCGGGAGGGCTGGGTACAATGAGCAGTTCTTC. Translating it yields CASSFPTSGRAGYNEQFF. V is TRBV28 and J is TRBJ2-1; 13 nucleotides match TRBD2. The CDR3 has 18 amino acids. The germline V gene has CDR1 MDHEN and CDR2 SYDVKM. Germline trimming cut 3 bases from V and 4 bases from J; bases unmatched to any gene: 9.

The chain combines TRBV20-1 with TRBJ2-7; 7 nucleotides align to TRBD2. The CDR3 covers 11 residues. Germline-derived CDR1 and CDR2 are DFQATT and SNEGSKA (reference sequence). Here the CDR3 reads CSVWGGYEQYF. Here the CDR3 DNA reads TGCAGCGTTTGGGGGGGCTACGAGCAGTACTTC.

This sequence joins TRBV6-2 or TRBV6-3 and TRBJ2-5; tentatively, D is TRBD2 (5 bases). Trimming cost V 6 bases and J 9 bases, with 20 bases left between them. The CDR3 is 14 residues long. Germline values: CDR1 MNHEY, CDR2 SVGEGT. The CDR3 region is CASSLKDLPGAQYF. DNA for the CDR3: TGTGCCAGCAGCCTCAAGGACTTGCCCGGGGCCCAGTACTTC.

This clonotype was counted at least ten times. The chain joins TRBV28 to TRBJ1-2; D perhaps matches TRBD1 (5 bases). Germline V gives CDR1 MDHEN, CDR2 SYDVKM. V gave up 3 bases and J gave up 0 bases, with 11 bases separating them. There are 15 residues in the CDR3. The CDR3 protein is CASSFEGPSNYGYTF. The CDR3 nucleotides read TGTGCCAGCAGTTTTGAGGGGCCTTCTAACTATGGCTACACCTTC.

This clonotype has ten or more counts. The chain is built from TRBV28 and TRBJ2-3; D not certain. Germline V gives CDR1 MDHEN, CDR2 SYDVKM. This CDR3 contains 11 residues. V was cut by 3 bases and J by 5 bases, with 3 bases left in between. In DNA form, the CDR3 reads TGTGCCAGCAGTTTCGGAGATACGCAGTATTTT. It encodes CASSFGDTQYF.

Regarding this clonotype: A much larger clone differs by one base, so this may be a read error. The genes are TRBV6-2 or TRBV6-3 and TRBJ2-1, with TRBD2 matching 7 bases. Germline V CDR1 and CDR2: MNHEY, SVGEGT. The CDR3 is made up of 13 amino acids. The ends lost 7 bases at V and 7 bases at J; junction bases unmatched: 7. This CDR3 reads CASIFTSVNEQFF. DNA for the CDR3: TGTGCCAGCATTTTCACTAGCGTTAATGAGCAGTTCTTC.

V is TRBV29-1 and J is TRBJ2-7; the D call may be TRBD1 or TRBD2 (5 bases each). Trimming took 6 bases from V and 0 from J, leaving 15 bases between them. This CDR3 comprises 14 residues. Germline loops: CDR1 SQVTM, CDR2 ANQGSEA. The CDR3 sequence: CSVIRRDDSYEQYF. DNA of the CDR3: TGCAGCGTCATAAGAAGGGACGACTCCTACGAGCAGTACTTC.

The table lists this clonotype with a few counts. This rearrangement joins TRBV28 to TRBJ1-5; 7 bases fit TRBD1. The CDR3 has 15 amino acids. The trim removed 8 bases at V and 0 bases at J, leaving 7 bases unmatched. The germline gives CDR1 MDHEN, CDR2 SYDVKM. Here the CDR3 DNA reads TGTGCCAGCCTTCAAAACAGGGGTAGCAATCAGCCCCAGCATTTT. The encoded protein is CASLQNRGSNQPQHF.

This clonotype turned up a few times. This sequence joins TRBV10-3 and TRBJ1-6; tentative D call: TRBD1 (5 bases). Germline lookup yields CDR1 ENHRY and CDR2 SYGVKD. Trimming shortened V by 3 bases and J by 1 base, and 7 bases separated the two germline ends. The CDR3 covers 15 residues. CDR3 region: CAISEGVSYNSPLHF. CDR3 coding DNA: TGTGCCATCAGTGAAGGGGTTTCCTATAATTCACCCCTCCACTTT.

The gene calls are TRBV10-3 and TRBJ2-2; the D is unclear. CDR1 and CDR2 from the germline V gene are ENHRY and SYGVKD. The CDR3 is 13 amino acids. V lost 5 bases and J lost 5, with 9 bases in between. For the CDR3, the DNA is TGTGCCATCAGTATCACAGAGACCGGGGAGCTGTTTTTT. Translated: CAISITETGELFF.

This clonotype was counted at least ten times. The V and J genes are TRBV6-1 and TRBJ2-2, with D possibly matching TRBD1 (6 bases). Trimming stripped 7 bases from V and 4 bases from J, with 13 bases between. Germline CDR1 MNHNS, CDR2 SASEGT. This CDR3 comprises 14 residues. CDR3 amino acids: CASNTGTSTGELFF. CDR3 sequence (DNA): TGTGCCAGCAATACCGGGACAAGCACCGGGGAGCTGTTTTTT.

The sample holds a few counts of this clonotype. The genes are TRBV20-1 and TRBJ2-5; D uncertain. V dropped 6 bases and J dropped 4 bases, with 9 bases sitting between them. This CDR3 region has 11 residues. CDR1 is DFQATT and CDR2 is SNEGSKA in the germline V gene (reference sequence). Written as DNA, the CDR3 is TGCAGTGCAGGGATTGGAGAGACCCAGTACTTC. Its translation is CSAGIGETQYF.

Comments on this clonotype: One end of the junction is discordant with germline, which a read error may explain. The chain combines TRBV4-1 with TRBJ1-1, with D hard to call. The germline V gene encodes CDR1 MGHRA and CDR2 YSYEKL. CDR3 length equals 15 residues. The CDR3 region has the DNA TGCGCCAGCAGCCAAGAGAGGTCCCCAAACACTGAATCTTTCTTT. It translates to CASSQERSPNTESFF.

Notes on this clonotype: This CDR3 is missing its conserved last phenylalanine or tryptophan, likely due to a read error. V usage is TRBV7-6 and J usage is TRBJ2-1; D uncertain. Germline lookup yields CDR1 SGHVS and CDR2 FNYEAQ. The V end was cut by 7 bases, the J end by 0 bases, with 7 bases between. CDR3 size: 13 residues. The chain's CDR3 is CASMGSSYNEQFL. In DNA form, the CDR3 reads TGTGCCAGCATGGGCAGCTCCTACAATGAGCAGTTCCTC.

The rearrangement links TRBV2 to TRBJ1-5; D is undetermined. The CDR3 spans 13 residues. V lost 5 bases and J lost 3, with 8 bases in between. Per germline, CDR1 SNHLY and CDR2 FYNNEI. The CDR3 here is CASSPDYNQPQHF. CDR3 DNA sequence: TGTGCCAGCAGTCCCGATTACAATCAGCCCCAGCATTTT.

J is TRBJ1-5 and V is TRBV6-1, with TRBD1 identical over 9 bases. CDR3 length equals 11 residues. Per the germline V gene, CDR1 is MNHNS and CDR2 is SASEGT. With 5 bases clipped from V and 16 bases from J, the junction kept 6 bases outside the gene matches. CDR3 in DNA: TGTGCCAGCAGTCGCGGACAGGGGCACCATTTT. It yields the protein CASSRGQGHHF.

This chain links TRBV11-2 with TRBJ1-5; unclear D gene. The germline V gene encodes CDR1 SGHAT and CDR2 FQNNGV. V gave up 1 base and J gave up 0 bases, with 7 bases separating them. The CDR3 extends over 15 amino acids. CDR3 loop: CASSLGGYSNQPQHF. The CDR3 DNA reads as TGTGCCAGCAGCTTAGGAGGGTATAGCAATCAGCCCCAGCATTTT.

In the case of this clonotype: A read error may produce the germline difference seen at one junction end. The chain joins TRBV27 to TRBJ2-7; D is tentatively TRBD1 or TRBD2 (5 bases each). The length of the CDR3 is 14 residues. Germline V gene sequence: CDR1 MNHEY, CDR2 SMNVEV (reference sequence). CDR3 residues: CAGSPMGDPYEQYF. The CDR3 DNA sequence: TGTGCCGGCAGCCCGATGGGGGATCCCTACGAGCAGTACTTC.

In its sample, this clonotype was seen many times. CDR3 in DNA: TGTGCCAGCGAAGGGACCTCCTACGAGCAGTACTTC. This gives the protein CASEGTSYEQYF. The rearrangement joins TRBV6-2 or TRBV6-3 to TRBJ2-7; possibly TRBD1 or TRBD2 for D (5 bases each). Germline V gene lookup returns CDR1 MNHEY and CDR2 SVGEGT. V dropped 8 bases and J dropped 0 bases, with 8 bases sitting between them. The CDR3 is made up of 12 amino acids.

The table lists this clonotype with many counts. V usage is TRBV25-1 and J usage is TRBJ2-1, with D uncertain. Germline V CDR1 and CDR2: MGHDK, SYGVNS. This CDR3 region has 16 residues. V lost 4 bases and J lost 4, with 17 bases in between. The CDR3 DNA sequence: TGTGCCAGCAGTGGCTTGATAAGTTCCGTATACAATGAGCAGTTCTTC. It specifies CASSGLISSVYNEQFF.

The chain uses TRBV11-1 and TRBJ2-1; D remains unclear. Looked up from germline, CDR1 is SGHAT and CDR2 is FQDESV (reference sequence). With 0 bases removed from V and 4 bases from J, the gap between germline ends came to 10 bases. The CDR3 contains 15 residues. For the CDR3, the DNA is TGTGCCAGCAGCTTAGCGCGTGGTTTTTACAATGAGCAGTTCTTC. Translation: CASSLARGFYNEQFF.